Listed below are T cell receptor beta chains from one sample, sequenced in a study of blood T cell repertoires in COVID-19. The table came from immunoSEQ multiplex PCR; TCRdb's copy has only in-frame clones and leaves some out. The table records about 160,000 clones, approximately 91% of them present only once. Material for sequencing was peripheral blood. All receptors come from a man in his fifties or sixties with acute or convalescent COVID-19. Each CDR3 is given with its conserved first and last residue. Rows give clone size only sometimes, using once, few, many, or a class for an expanded clone.

j_call v_call clone_size cdr3_aa
TRBJ2-7 TRBV27 . CASSFRSGTSFYEQYF
TRBJ1-1 TRBV2 few CASSEAGTAAMNTEAFF
TRBJ2-2 TRBV19 . CASSPTSGAYGGELFF
TRBJ2-5 TRBV5-1 few CASSLPEQETQYF
TRBJ2-1 TRBV27 . CASSPGASGYNEQFF
TRBJ2-5 TRBV18 . CASSPPAGGQETQYF
TRBJ2-3 TRBV5-4 . CASTPRGDRESKDTQYF
TRBJ1-3 TRBV5-5 . CASSLWGRAGNTIYF
TRBJ1-1 TRBV5-3 . CARRPDRGLTEAFF
TRBJ2-7 TRBV3-1/TRBV3-2 . CASSQDWDRVEYEQYF
TRBJ1-1 TRBV2 . CASSDSEAFF
TRBJ1-4 TRBV7-8 . CASSLGGQLKEKLFF
TRBJ2-1 TRBV10-3 . CAISESRGTSVYNEQFF
TRBJ1-2 TRBV6-1 . CASSEITGGLGYTF
TRBJ2-7 TRBV28 . CASSLGLAGGRSYEQYF
TRBJ2-1 TRBV27 . CASSLYSGRAGDEQFF
TRBJ1-1 TRBV27 once CASSLWTGAEAFF
TRBJ2-2 TRBV14 . CASSQGWRGGTGELFF
TRBJ1-3 TRBV20-1 . CSARSGNTIYF
TRBJ2-3 TRBV7-9 . CASSLPRQDSTQYF
TRBJ1-6 TRBV7-9 few CASSITESPLHF
TRBJ2-1 TRBV29-1 once CSAGQGHGDEQFF
TRBJ2-2 TRBV28 . CASSRRGRGKNTGELFF
TRBJ2-5 TRBV27 . CASSPTSVTQETQYF
TRBJ1-1 TRBV6-5 . CASSYDKYTEAFF
TRBJ2-7 TRBV19 . CASSIVSGIAYEQYF
TRBJ2-7 TRBV5-1 . CASSLRTSGSYEQYF
TRBJ1-1 TRBV9 . CASSVGQGRDTEAFF
TRBJ2-3 TRBV18 once CASSPSPKEVVYTDTQYF
TRBJ1-4 TRBV4-2 . CASSRGETGHNEKLFF
TRBJ2-3 TRBV2 . CARSGESTDTQYF
TRBJ2-1 TRBV6-2/TRBV6-3 . CASSSDRVNEQFF
TRBJ2-1 TRBV11-2 . CASSLRGRQGPYNEQFF
TRBJ1-6 TRBV23-1 . CASSQSPSAATALHF
TRBJ1-4 TRBV5-1 . CASSFGVYGENEKLFF
TRBJ1-1 TRBV24-1 . CATSDFDRPILNTEAFF
TRBJ2-7 TRBV11-2 . CASSSTDEREAYEQYF
TRBJ2-4 TRBV28 . CASRSWASGFKNIQYF
TRBJ1-5 TRBV29-1 . CSVLQGWDQPQHF
TRBJ2-1 TRBV28 once CASSFLAGNEQFF
TRBJ2-5 TRBV9 few CASSDGVAGRQETQYF
TRBJ1-5 TRBV7-9 . CASSLGAGDQPQHF
TRBJ1-1 TRBV11-2 once CASSFLGGAFF
TRBJ2-3 TRBV9 . CASSVGGGGTDTQYF
TRBJ2-1 TRBV3-1/TRBV3-2 . CASSQRRPGLAGAGEQFF
TRBJ1-1 TRBV27 . CASSLGAGGTEAFF